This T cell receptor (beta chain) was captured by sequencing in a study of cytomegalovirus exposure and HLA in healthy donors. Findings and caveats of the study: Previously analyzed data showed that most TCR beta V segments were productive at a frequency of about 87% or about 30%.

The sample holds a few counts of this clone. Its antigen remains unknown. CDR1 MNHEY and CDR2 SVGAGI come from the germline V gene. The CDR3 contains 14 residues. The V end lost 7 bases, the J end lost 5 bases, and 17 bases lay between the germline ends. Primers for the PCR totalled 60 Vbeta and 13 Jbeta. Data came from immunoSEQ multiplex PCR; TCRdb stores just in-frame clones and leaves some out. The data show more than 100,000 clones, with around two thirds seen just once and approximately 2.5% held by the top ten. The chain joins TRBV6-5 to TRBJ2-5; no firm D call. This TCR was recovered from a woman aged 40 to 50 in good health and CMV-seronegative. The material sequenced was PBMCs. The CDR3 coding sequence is TGTGCCAGCACCTCCAGTCAGTGGTACGAGACCCAGTACTTC. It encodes CASTSSQWYETQYF.